This entry lists 20 T cell receptor beta chains sequenced from one sample in a study of T cells after yellow fever vaccination. TCRdb independently ran MiXCR on the 5' RACE reads; one entry per CDR3 protein. This sample has fewer than 500,000 distinct CDR3 sequences; around 20% occur once, and the top ten carry about 18%. The specimen comprised PBMCs, sampled before the yellow fever booster vaccination. Receptors were obtained from a man aged 18-30 years who received the YFV17D yellow fever vaccine.

The genes are TRBV7-7 and TRBJ2-1, with TRBD2 identical over 7 bases. CDR3 length: 15 residues. Germline CDR1 SSHAT, CDR2 FNYEAQ (reference sequence). Germline trimming cut 5 bases from V and 4 bases from J; bases unmatched to any gene: 8. CDR3 protein: CASSHGEAGYNEQFF. CDR3 DNA: TGTGCCAGCAGCCATGGTGAAGCGGGGTACAATGAGCAGTTCTTC.

This clonotype was counted only a few times. The chain links TRBV2 to TRBJ1-5; D call uncertain. CDR1 and CDR2 from the germline V gene are SNHLY and FYNNEI. V dropped 0 bases and J dropped 1 base, with 7 bases sitting between them. CDR3 length equals 15 residues. The CDR3: CASSEARVSNQPQHF. CDR3 nucleotide sequence: TGTGCCAGCAGTGAAGCGCGGGTCAGCAATCAGCCCCAGCATTTT.

The J gene is TRBJ2-3, the V gene TRBV20-1; 11 positions agree with TRBD2. The CDR3 is 14 residues long. CDR1 is DFQATT and CDR2 is SNEGSKA in the germline V gene (reference sequence). DNA for the CDR3: TGCAGGGACGTCACTAGCGGGGGAGAGGGCACGCAGTATTTT. This gives the protein CRDVTSGGEGTQYF.

J is TRBJ2-7 and V is TRBV21-1. TRBV21-1 is listed as a pseudogene. The CDR3 is 15 amino acids. Written as DNA, the CDR3 is TGTGCCAGCAGCCCACGAAAAAAGAGCTCCTACGAGCAGTACTTC. It yields the protein CASSPRKKSSYEQYF.

Only a few counts were recorded for this clonotype. The chain uses TRBV10-3 and TRBJ2-1, with 11 positions matching TRBD2. J gave up 7 bases and V 3 bases, and 8 bases lay outside the gene matches. Germline assignment: CDR1 ENHRY and CDR2 SYGVKD. The CDR3 length is 16 residues. CDR3 bases: TGTGCCATCAGTGACCCGACTAGCGGGAAACTAAATGAGCAGTTCTTC. It is translated as CAISDPTSGKLNEQFF.

The chain employs TRBV12-3 or TRBV12-4 and TRBJ2-7; D is undetermined. The CDR3 consists of 14 residues. V gave up 5 bases and J gave up 2 bases, with 13 bases separating them. DNA for the CDR3: TGTGCCAGCAGTGACCGACCCGGCACCTACGAGCAGTACTTC. It specifies CASSDRPGTYEQYF.

The chain joins TRBV5-1 to TRBJ2-7; D is uncertain. V was clipped by 2 bases and J by 2 bases, with 11 bases between them. The germline gives CDR1 SGHRS, CDR2 YFSETQ. The CDR3 is made up of 14 amino acids. CDR3 DNA: TGCGCCAGCAGCTTAGGACGCCTCCCCTACGAGCAGTACTTC. It specifies CASSLGRLPYEQYF.

This chain uses TRBV12-3 or TRBV12-4 with TRBJ2-5; TRBD1 matches at 7 bases. The V and J ends lost 5 bases and 3 bases, in that order; junction bases with no gene match: 6. The CDR3 is 14 amino acids. The CDR3 spells CASSLTGTEETQYF. Here the CDR3 DNA reads TGTGCCAGCAGTCTAACCGGGACAGAAGAGACCCAGTACTTC.

This clonotype was seen a handful of times. The rearrangement uses TRBV18 and TRBJ1-1; D gene unclear. CDR1 KGHSH and CDR2 LQKENI come from the germline V gene. There are 13 residues in the CDR3. The V gene lost 3 bases and the J gene lost 8 bases, with 13 bases spanning the gap. Here the CDR3 reads CASSPSSLSEAFF. Written as DNA, the CDR3 is TGTGCCAGCTCACCGTCGTCGCTCTCCGAAGCTTTCTTT.

The sample holds a few counts of this clonotype. The chain couples TRBV18 to TRBJ2-3; D possibly uses TRBD1 or TRBD2 (5 bases each). The length of the CDR3 is 14 residues. Germline CDR1 is KGHSH and CDR2 is LQKENI. Trimming shortened V by 0 bases and J by 6 bases, and 10 bases separated the two germline ends. The CDR3 DNA follows: TGTGCCAGCTCACCACCGGGGGACGGGGATACGCAGTATTTT. This sequence encodes CASSPPGDGDTQYF.

This clonotype was seen only a few times. V is TRBV11-1 and J is TRBJ2-5; perhaps TRBD1 as D (6 bases). Trimming removed 1 base at V and 7 bases at J, with 16 bases between. The CDR3 covers 15 residues. Germline values: CDR1 SGHAT, CDR2 FQDESV (reference sequence). DNA for the CDR3: TGTGCCAGCAGCTTAGGGATGTCAGGGGAGTGGACCCAGTACTTC. Translation: CASSLGMSGEWTQYF.

There are a few counts of this clonotype. The J gene is TRBJ2-4, the V gene TRBV5-1; D is perhaps TRBD1 or TRBD2 (5 bases each). CDR1 and CDR2 (germline): SGHRS, YFSETQ. CDR3 length: 15 amino acids. Trimming removed 3 bases from V and 9 bases from J, with 19 bases in between. As DNA, the CDR3 is TGCGCCAGCAGCTCGGGACCGCGAACAGGATCCATTCAGTACTTC. Translation gives CASSSGPRTGSIQYF. The full variable domain, its missing parts supplied by reference TRBV5-1 and TRBJ2-4, is KAGVTQTPRYLIKTRGQQVTLSCSPISGHRSVSWYQQTPGQGLQFLFEYFSETQRNKGNFPGRFSGRQFSNSRSEMNVSTLELGDSALYLCASSSGPRTGSIQYFGAGTRLSVL.

This clonotype has only a few counts. V gene TRBV5-6 combines with J gene TRBJ2-4, with TRBD2 matching 14 bases. J lost 13 bases, V lost 4 bases, and 10 bases had no gene match. CDR1 is SGHDT, CDR2 YYEEEE, per germline. This CDR3 is 15 amino acids long. CDR3 sequence: CASSELTSGGVIQYF. The CDR3 DNA sequence: TGTGCCAGCAGCGAACTGACTAGCGGGGGGGTTATACAGTACTTC.

This clonotype came up a few times. The V and J genes are TRBV12-3 or TRBV12-4 and TRBJ2-2; D unresolved. V was trimmed by 2 bases and J by 4 bases, leaving 11 bases between them. The CDR3 spans 15 residues. DNA of the CDR3: TGTGCCAGCAGTTTATCCGCTCGGAGCACCGGGGAGCTGTTTTTT. It yields the protein CASSLSARSTGELFF.

This clonotype was recorded a few times. J is TRBJ2-4 and V is TRBV29-1, with D perhaps matching TRBD2 (6 bases). With 0 bases removed from V and 1 base from J, the gap between germline ends came to 25 bases. The CDR3 is 20 amino acids. CDR1 and CDR2 (germline): SQVTM, ANQGSEA. Here the CDR3 reads CSVEDLSPGTSSRAKNIQYF. CDR3 DNA sequence: TGCAGCGTTGAAGATCTTAGCCCCGGGACTTCGTCAAGGGCCAAAAACATTCAGTACTTC.

The V gene is TRBV14, the J gene TRBJ1-4; D remains ambiguous. The CDR3 is made up of 14 amino acids. Between the trimmed V and J ends, which lost 1 base and 8 bases, there was a span of 11 bases. Germline CDR1 is SGHDN and CDR2 is FVKESK. The CDR3 protein is CASSQGGRGEKLFF. CDR3 coding DNA: TGTGCCAGCAGCCAAGGAGGGAGAGGCGAAAAACTGTTTTTT.

The V and J genes are TRBV6-1 and TRBJ2-3; D is perhaps TRBD1 or TRBD2 (6 bases each). The V and J ends lost 4 bases and 4 bases respectively, with 12 bases between them. CDR1 and CDR2 (germline): MNHNS, SASEGT. The CDR3 covers 14 residues. The DNA for the CDR3 is TGTGCCAGCAGTGCATGGGGGGCCGCAGATACGCAGTATTTT. This sequence encodes CASSAWGAADTQYF.

The table lists this clonotype with a few counts. J is TRBJ2-2 and V is TRBV27; D is unclear. Germline V lookup: CDR1 MNHEY, CDR2 SMNVEV (reference sequence). There are 16 residues in the CDR3. V was shortened by 2 bases and J by 2 bases, with 12 bases between the two germline ends. In DNA form, the CDR3 reads TGTGCCAGCAGTTTAGTGGCTTACCTCAACACCGGGGAGCTGTTTTTT. Protein product: CASSLVAYLNTGELFF.

This clonotype was counted a few times. This sequence joins TRBV4-3 and TRBJ1-2; 9 bases line up with TRBD1. The trim removed 5 bases at V and 5 bases at J, leaving 3 bases unmatched. The CDR3 length is 13 residues. Germline CDR1 reads LGHNA; CDR2 reads YSLEER. The CDR3 protein is CASSYDRGYGYTF. The CDR3 region has the DNA TGCGCCAGCAGCTATGACAGGGGGTATGGCTACACCTTC.

The DNA of the CDR3 is TGCGCCAGCAGCCAAGATGGCAGAGCGTTCGAGACCCAGTACTTC. Translating gives CASSQDGRAFETQYF. The chain carries TRBV4-3 and TRBJ2-5; D call uncertain. The CDR3 is 15 residues long. The ends were cut back, 0 bases at V and 5 bases at J, with 13 bases in the middle. Germline V gives CDR1 LGHNA, CDR2 YSLEER.